This TCR beta chain was identified in a study of graft-versus-host responses after intestinal transplantation. Study-wide results and limits: Early post-transplant declines in HvG were associated with peak levels of circulating GvH clones.

The repertoire was sequenced with immunoSEQ multiplex PCR; TCRdb's copy has only in-frame clones and lacks some. In the table there are tens of thousands of clones, 85% to 95% of which are singletons. V trimming: 4 bases; J trimming: 7 bases; junction bases outside the gene matches: 21. From germline, CDR1 is MGHRA and CDR2 YSYEKL. The CDR3 has 18 residues. With respect to this clone: Its target is unknown.

This material consisted of unstimulated CD8+ T cells sorted from spleen or lymph node cells, taken before intestinal transplant. The sequence was obtained from a human donor who received an intestinal transplant. The genes are TRBV4-1 and TRBJ2-7; TRBD1 aligns across 8 bases. CDR3 sequence (DNA): TGCGCCAGCAGCCCAACGTACAGGGGGTTGGCACCTCTTGATGAGCAGTACTTC. This translates into CASSPTYRGLAPLDEQYF.